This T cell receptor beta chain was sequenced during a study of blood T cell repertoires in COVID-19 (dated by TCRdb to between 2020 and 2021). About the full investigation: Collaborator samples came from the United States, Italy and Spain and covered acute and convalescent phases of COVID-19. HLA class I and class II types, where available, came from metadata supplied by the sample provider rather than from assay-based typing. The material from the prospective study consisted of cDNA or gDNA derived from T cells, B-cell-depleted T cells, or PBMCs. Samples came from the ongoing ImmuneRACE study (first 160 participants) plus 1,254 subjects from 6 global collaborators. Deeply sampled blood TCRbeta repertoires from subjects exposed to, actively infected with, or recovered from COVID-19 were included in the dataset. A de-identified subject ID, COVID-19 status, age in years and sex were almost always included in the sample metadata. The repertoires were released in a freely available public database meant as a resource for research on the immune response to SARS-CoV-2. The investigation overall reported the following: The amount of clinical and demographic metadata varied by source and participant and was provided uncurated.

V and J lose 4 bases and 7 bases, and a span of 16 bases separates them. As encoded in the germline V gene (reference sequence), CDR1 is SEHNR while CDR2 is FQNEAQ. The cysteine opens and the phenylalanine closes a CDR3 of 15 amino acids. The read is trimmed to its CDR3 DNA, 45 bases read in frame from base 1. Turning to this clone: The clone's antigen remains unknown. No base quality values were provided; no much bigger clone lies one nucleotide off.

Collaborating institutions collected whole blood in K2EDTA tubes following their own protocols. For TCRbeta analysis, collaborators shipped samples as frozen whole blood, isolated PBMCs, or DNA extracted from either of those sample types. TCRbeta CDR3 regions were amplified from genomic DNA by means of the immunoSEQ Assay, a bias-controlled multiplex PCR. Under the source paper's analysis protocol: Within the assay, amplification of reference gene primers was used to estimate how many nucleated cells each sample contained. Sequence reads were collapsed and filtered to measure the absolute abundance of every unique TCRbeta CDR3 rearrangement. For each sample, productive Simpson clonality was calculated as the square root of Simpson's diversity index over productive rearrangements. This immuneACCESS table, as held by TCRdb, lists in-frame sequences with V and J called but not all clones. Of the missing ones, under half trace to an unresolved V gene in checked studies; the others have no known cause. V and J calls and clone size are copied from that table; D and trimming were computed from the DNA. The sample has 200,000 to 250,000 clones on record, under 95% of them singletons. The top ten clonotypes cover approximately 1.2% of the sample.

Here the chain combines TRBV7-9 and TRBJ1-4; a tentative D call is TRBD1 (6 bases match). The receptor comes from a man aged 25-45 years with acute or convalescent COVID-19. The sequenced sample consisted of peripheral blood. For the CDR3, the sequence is CASSYLTGSVEKLFF. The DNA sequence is TGTGCCAGCAGCTACCTGACAGGTTCGGTTGAAAAACTGTTTTTT. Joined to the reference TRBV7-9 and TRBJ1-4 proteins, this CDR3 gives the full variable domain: DTGVSQNPRHKITKRGQNVTFRCDPISEHNRLYWYRQTLGQGPEFLTYFQNEAQLEKSRLLSDRFSAERPKGSFSTLEIQRTEQGDSAMYLCASSYLTGSVEKLFFGSGTQLSVL.